These T cell receptor beta chains were read from a single sample in a study of blood T cell repertoires in COVID-19. Sequencing used immunoSEQ multiplex PCR; TCRdb keeps in-frame clones, though not all of them. The data contain about 190,000 clones, approximately 79% of them seen just once; the ten biggest clones take up approximately 13%. The sequenced material came from peripheral blood. The origin of the receptors is a woman in her forties or fifties with acute or convalescent COVID-19. Both conserved end residues are part of each CDR3. Fields, in order: J gene, D gene, V gene, clone size, CDR3 DNA, CDR3 protein. A D gene is named only where the DNA matches it firmly. A row's size may be missing; if present it is once, few, many or a size class.

J: TRBJ2-5
D: NA
V: TRBV24-1
size: once
DNA: TGTGCCACCAGTGAAGGAGGGCAGGCACAAGAGACCCAGTACTTC
CDR3: CATSEGGQAQETQYF

J: TRBJ2-7
D: NA
V: TRBV5-1
size: NA
DNA: TGCGCCAGCAGCTCGGAGGTCCAGGCCTACGAGCAGTACTTC
CDR3: CASSSEVQAYEQYF

J: TRBJ1-2
D: TRBD1
V: TRBV30
size: once
DNA: TGTGCCTGGAGCCCAGAGAACAGGGGGTACTATGGCTACACCTTC
CDR3: CAWSPENRGYYGYTF

J: TRBJ2-1
D: TRBD1
V: TRBV2
size: few
DNA: TGTGCCAGCAGTGAGAGGGACAGGGGTGAGGAGCAGTTCTTC
CDR3: CASSERDRGEEQFF

J: TRBJ1-6
D: NA
V: TRBV28
size: once
DNA: TGTGCCAGCAGTTTTGGAGGGAGCTCCTATAATTCACCCCTCCACTTT
CDR3: CASSFGGSSYNSPLHF

J: TRBJ2-5
D: TRBD1
V: TRBV5-5
size: NA
DNA: TGTGCCAGCAGCTTGGGACAGGGGCAAGAGACCCAGTACTTC
CDR3: CASSLGQGQETQYF

J: TRBJ2-3
D: TRBD2
V: TRBV6-2/TRBV6-3
size: NA
DNA: TGTGCCAGCAGTTACAGGCTAGCGGGGCGACGAAGCACAGATACGCAGTATTTT
CDR3: CASSYRLAGRRSTDTQYF

J: TRBJ2-7
D: TRBD1
V: TRBV6-6
size: NA
DNA: TGTGCCAGCAACGACAGGGACGAGCAGTACTTC
CDR3: CASNDRDEQYF

J: TRBJ1-1
D: NA
V: TRBV25-1
size: NA
DNA: TGTGCCACCAAAGGGGGACAACTGAACACTGAAGCTTTCTTT
CDR3: CATKGGQLNTEAFF

J: TRBJ2-7
D: TRBD2
V: TRBV7-2
size: NA
DNA: TGTGCCAGCAGCCTGACTAGCGGGAGGTTCACCTACGAGCAGTACTTC
CDR3: CASSLTSGRFTYEQYF

J: TRBJ2-2
D: TRBD1
V: TRBV19
size: few
DNA: TGTGCCAGACCCGTGACAGGGGAGGCGGGGGAGCTGTTTTTT
CDR3: CARPVTGEAGELFF

J: TRBJ1-6
D: TRBD1
V: TRBV5-1
size: once
DNA: TGCGCCAGCAGACCGGGACAGGGCGGGAATTCACCCCTCCACTTT
CDR3: CASRPGQGGNSPLHF

J: TRBJ1-2
D: TRBD1
V: TRBV6-5
size: NA
DNA: TGTGCCGGCGGGACAGGGGGCTCTTCCTATGGCTACACCTTC
CDR3: CAGGTGGSSYGYTF

J: TRBJ2-1
D: TRBD1
V: TRBV30
size: NA
DNA: TGTGCCTGGAGTGTGGAGGACAGGCCTTACAATGAGCAGTTCTTC
CDR3: CAWSVEDRPYNEQFF

J: TRBJ1-2
D: NA
V: TRBV20-1
size: NA
DNA: TGCAGTGCCCCGCCAGGGGCAGGCTACACCTTC
CDR3: CSAPPGAGYTF

J: TRBJ1-1
D: TRBD1
V: TRBV25-1
size: few
DNA: TGTGCCAGCAGTGCCACCGGGACAGGGAGAAACACTGAAGCTTTCTTT
CDR3: CASSATGTGRNTEAFF

J: TRBJ2-3
D: NA
V: TRBV11-2
size: NA
DNA: TGTGCCAGCAGCTCCGGAGGATTGGGTACGCAGTATTTT
CDR3: CASSSGGLGTQYF

J: TRBJ1-4
D: TRBD1
V: TRBV11-2
size: NA
DNA: TGTGCCAGCAGCCGGACAGGCCTCGGTACTAATGAAAAACTGTTTTTT
CDR3: CASSRTGLGTNEKLFF

J: TRBJ1-5
D: NA
V: TRBV15
size: once
DNA: TGTGCCACCAGCAGAGAATCGCAGCCCCAGCATTTT
CDR3: CATSRESQPQHF

J: TRBJ2-4
D: NA
V: TRBV6-4
size: NA
DNA: TGTGCCAGGGGAGGCCCCGGACGGCTGATAGCCAAAAACATTCAGTACTTC
CDR3: CARGGPGRLIAKNIQYF

J: TRBJ1-6
D: NA
V: TRBV30
size: NA
DNA: TGTGCCTGGGAGGGAACAGGGATCGGTCATTCACCCCTCCACTTT
CDR3: CAWEGTGIGHSPLHF

J: TRBJ2-1
D: TRBD2
V: TRBV28
size: NA
DNA: TGTGCCAGCGGACGGCGGGAGGGGTACAATGAGCAGTTCTTC
CDR3: CASGRREGYNEQFF

J: TRBJ2-7
D: NA
V: TRBV19
size: NA
DNA: TGTGCCAGTAGTCCAGGGGTGGAAGGCTACGAGCAGTACTTC
CDR3: CASSPGVEGYEQYF

J: TRBJ2-7
D: NA
V: TRBV7-2
size: NA
DNA: TGTGCCAGCAGCATCGTGGTGGCGGCGGCTAGGGAGCAGTACTTC
CDR3: CASSIVVAAAREQYF

J: TRBJ2-7
D: NA
V: TRBV28
size: NA
DNA: TGTGCCAGCCTCAAGGGGTTGGGCTACGAGCAGTACTTC
CDR3: CASLKGLGYEQYF

J: TRBJ1-5
D: NA
V: TRBV30
size: NA
DNA: TGTGCTTATGACAGCGAGAATCAGCCCCAGCATTTT
CDR3: CAYDSENQPQHF

J: TRBJ2-3
D: TRBD1
V: TRBV20-1
size: once
DNA: TGCAGTGCCAGTAGGCCAGGGGGAAGGGGCACAGATACGCAGTATTTT
CDR3: CSASRPGGRGTDTQYF

J: TRBJ2-6
D: NA
V: TRBV6-1
size: few
DNA: TGTGCCAGCAGTGAACGTTCAGTCTCTGGGGCCAACGTCCTGACTTTC
CDR3: CASSERSVSGANVLTF

J: TRBJ2-6
D: TRBD2
V: TRBV6-5
size: NA
DNA: TGTGCCAGCAGTTCAGCGGGGATCTCTGGGGCCAACGTCCTGACTTTC
CDR3: CASSSAGISGANVLTF

J: TRBJ1-6
D: NA
V: TRBV19
size: NA
DNA: TGTGCCAGTAGTATAGCTCGGGGGAGCTCCTATAATTCACCCCTCCACTTT
CDR3: CASSIARGSSYNSPLHF

J: TRBJ1-2
D: NA
V: TRBV28
size: NA
DNA: TGTGCCATCACTAAGGCGGGTTCGAGGTACTATGGCTACACCTTC
CDR3: CAITKAGSRYYGYTF

J: TRBJ2-3
D: NA
V: TRBV9
size: many
DNA: TGTGCCAGCAGCCCCTCTAGAACAGATACGCAGTATTTT
CDR3: CASSPSRTDTQYF

J: TRBJ1-2
D: NA
V: TRBV11-2
size: NA
DNA: TGTGCCAGCAGCTGGGAGGGGGATGGCTACACCTTC
CDR3: CASSWEGDGYTF

J: TRBJ1-1
D: NA
V: TRBV18
size: NA
DNA: TGTGCCAGCTCCCTTCTTGACCATGACAGCTTGAACACTGAAGCTTTCTTT
CDR3: CASSLLDHDSLNTEAFF

J: TRBJ1-2
D: NA
V: TRBV21-1
size: NA
DNA: TGTGCCAGCTCCGCGGTTGCAGCTAACTATGGCTACACCTTC
CDR3: CASSAVAANYGYTF

J: TRBJ1-2
D: NA
V: TRBV6-1
size: NA
DNA: TGTGCCAGCAGTGAAGGGTCGAGGGCCGGGACAAGCGGCTACACCTTC
CDR3: CASSEGSRAGTSGYTF

J: TRBJ2-5
D: NA
V: TRBV6-5
size: NA
DNA: TGTGCCAGCAGGGGGGGTGCCTTCCGAGAGACCCAGTACTTC
CDR3: CASRGGAFRETQYF

J: TRBJ2-5
D: TRBD1
V: TRBV5-6
size: NA
DNA: TGTGCCAGCAGCCTATCCGGGACAGGGGCTGGTCAGACCCAGTACTTC
CDR3: CASSLSGTGAGQTQYF

J: TRBJ2-1
D: NA
V: TRBV11-2
size: NA
DNA: TGTGCCAGCAGCTTCTCCCGCTCCTACAATGAGCAGTTCTTC
CDR3: CASSFSRSYNEQFF

J: TRBJ2-7
D: TRBD1
V: TRBV6-5
size: NA
DNA: TGTGCCAGCAGTTACAGGACAGGGACCTACGAGCAGTACTTC
CDR3: CASSYRTGTYEQYF

J: TRBJ1-3
D: NA
V: TRBV5-1
size: once
DNA: TGCGCCAGCAGAAACACCGGGGGATCGGGAAACACCATATATTTT
CDR3: CASRNTGGSGNTIYF

J: TRBJ1-5
D: NA
V: TRBV7-2
size: NA
DNA: TGTGCCAGCAGCTTACAGGGGATGAATCAGCCCCAGCATTTT
CDR3: CASSLQGMNQPQHF

J: TRBJ2-3
D: TRBD2
V: TRBV18
size: NA
DNA: TGTGCCAGCTCACCACCCGGGACTAGCGTGGGTACGCAGTATTTT
CDR3: CASSPPGTSVGTQYF

J: TRBJ2-1
D: TRBD1
V: TRBV5-1
size: few
DNA: TGCGCCAGATTGGCCGGGACAGGGTCCTACAATGAGCAGTTCTTC
CDR3: CARLAGTGSYNEQFF

J: TRBJ1-5
D: NA
V: TRBV19
size: few
DNA: TGTGCCAGTAGTAATCAGGGAAGGCGTCAGCCCCAGCATTTT
CDR3: CASSNQGRRQPQHF

J: TRBJ1-4
D: NA
V: TRBV28
size: once
DNA: TGTGCCAGCAGTGGGTATACATCCCCGGGGGGTAATGAAAAACTGTTTTTT
CDR3: CASSGYTSPGGNEKLFF

J: TRBJ2-7
D: NA
V: TRBV5-1
size: NA
DNA: TGCGCCAGCAGCTACGGGACAAACTACGAGCAGTACTTC
CDR3: CASSYGTNYEQYF

J: TRBJ2-7
D: NA
V: TRBV19
size: NA
DNA: TGTGCCAGTAGACCCCAGCACGGGGGCTCCTACGAGCAGTACTTC
CDR3: CASRPQHGGSYEQYF

J: TRBJ2-7
D: NA
V: TRBV3-1/TRBV3-2
size: once
DNA: TGTGCCAGCAGCGACAGGTTAAATTACGAGCAGTACTTC
CDR3: CASSDRLNYEQYF

J: TRBJ2-7
D: TRBD1
V: TRBV24-1
size: NA
DNA: TGTGCCACCAGTGGCACCGGGACAGGGAACTACGAGCAGTACTTC
CDR3: CATSGTGTGNYEQYF

J: TRBJ2-2
D: NA
V: TRBV18
size: NA
DNA: TGTGCCAGCTCACCTCAGTCAAGAAACACCGGGGAGCTGTTTTTT
CDR3: CASSPQSRNTGELFF

J: TRBJ2-1
D: TRBD1
V: TRBV19
size: NA
DNA: TGTGCCAGCGGGACCACGGGACAGATCCTAAATGAGCAGTTCTTC
CDR3: CASGTTGQILNEQFF